This T cell receptor (beta chain) was found in a study of shared clonotypes between healthy human individuals. CDR3 length equals 15 residues. Per the germline V gene, CDR1 is SGHNT and CDR2 is YENEEA. V shed 6 bases and J shed 0 bases, with 12 bases lying between them. At deep level, the assay was performed. The authors split each subset's genomic DNA evenly across several immunoSEQ plates. Researchers sequenced unsorted PBMC DNA using ten immunoSEQ deep assay plates. The data were produced by immunoSEQ multiplex PCR, yet TCRdb's version contains in-frame clones alone and is incomplete. Of 470,000 or so clones listed, about 85% are singletons.

This rearrangement joins TRBV11-3 to TRBJ2-4; tentative D call: TRBD1 (6 bases). The receptor's source is a woman aged 35 to 49 in good health. Some clones in this sample may be carry-over from other donors' samples. The sequencing sample was made of PBMCs. The CDR3 region is CASRKGVLAKNIQYF. The CDR3 DNA reads as TGTGCCAGCAGGAAGGGGGTGTTAGCCAAAAACATTCAGTACTTC.